What follows describes a single T cell receptor (beta chain). This sample is part of a study of blood T cell repertoires in COVID-19. For the study at large: Samples came from the United States, Italy and Spain, spanning acute and convalescent COVID-19. From T cells, B-cell-depleted T cells, or PBMCs came the material, which was cDNA or gDNA.

Study processing details: The assay estimated nucleated cells by amplifying reference gene primers. Data came from immunoSEQ multiplex PCR; TCRdb stores just in-frame clones and leaves some out. V, J and clone size are taken as reported in that table, and D and trimming were inferred from the DNA itself. The table lists about 210,000 clones, approximately 82% of them singletons. Germline V gives CDR1 LNHDA, CDR2 SQIVND (reference sequence). CDR3 size: 15 residues. Trimming removed 3 bases from V and 6 bases from J, with 15 bases in between. The V and J genes are TRBV19 and TRBJ1-5; possibly TRBD1 for D (6 bases). The TCR comes from a woman aged 45 to 65 with acute or convalescent COVID-19. The sequenced material came from peripheral blood. The CDR3 region has the DNA TGTGCCAGTAGTATTAGACAGGCCGCGCCTCAGCCCCAGCATTTT. Protein sequence: CASSIRQAAPQPQHF. The full variable domain, rest sourced from reference TRBV19 and TRBJ1-5, is DGGITQSPKYLFRKEGQNVTLSCEQNLNHDAMYWYRQDPGQGLRLIYYSQIVNDFQKGDIAEGYSVSREKKESFPLTVTSAQKNPTAFYLCASSIRQAAPQPQHFGDGTRLSIL.